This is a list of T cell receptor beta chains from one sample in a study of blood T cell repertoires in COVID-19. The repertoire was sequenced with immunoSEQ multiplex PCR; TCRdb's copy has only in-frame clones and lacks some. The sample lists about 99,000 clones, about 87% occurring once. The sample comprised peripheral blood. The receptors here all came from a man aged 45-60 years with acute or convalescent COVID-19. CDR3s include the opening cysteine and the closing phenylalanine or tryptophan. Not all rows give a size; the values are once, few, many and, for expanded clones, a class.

CDR3 protein: CASSAHNGTGGGEQYF; J gene: TRBJ2-7; clone size: NA; V gene: TRBV9
CDR3 protein: CASTSRYTDTQYF; J gene: TRBJ2-3; clone size: NA; V gene: TRBV28
CDR3 protein: CSVRQTGTSVGGELFF; J gene: TRBJ2-2; clone size: few; V gene: TRBV29-1
CDR3 protein: CATSDLARDEQYF; J gene: TRBJ2-7; clone size: NA; V gene: TRBV24-1
CDR3 protein: CASSLGGSGYEQYF; J gene: TRBJ2-7; clone size: NA; V gene: TRBV7-8
CDR3 protein: CASRQNWDRANYGYTF; J gene: TRBJ1-2; clone size: few; V gene: TRBV5-1
CDR3 protein: CASSPDRADTGELFF; J gene: TRBJ2-2; clone size: NA; V gene: TRBV7-9
CDR3 protein: CASSFFSSEETQYF; J gene: TRBJ2-5; clone size: NA; V gene: TRBV28
CDR3 protein: CASSSLAGVGIISTDTQYF; J gene: TRBJ2-3; clone size: NA; V gene: TRBV5-4
CDR3 protein: CASSPRQVAKNIQYF; J gene: TRBJ2-4; clone size: NA; V gene: TRBV7-2
CDR3 protein: CASTRGPYNEQFF; J gene: TRBJ2-1; clone size: NA; V gene: TRBV25-1
CDR3 protein: CASIGDNPYEQYF; J gene: TRBJ2-7; clone size: once; V gene: TRBV12-3/TRBV12-4
CDR3 protein: CSVVQGTYEQYF; J gene: TRBJ2-7; clone size: NA; V gene: TRBV29-1
CDR3 protein: CASSFSGRNEQFF; J gene: TRBJ2-1; clone size: NA; V gene: TRBV3-1/TRBV3-2
CDR3 protein: CASSSVPRDSRDEKLFF; J gene: TRBJ1-4; clone size: few; V gene: TRBV5-6
CDR3 protein: CASHERTGGNEQFF; J gene: TRBJ2-1; clone size: NA; V gene: TRBV6-5
CDR3 protein: CASSFQTGGYTGELFF; J gene: TRBJ2-2; clone size: NA; V gene: TRBV6-5
CDR3 protein: CAWTRPGMEQYF; J gene: TRBJ2-7; clone size: NA; V gene: TRBV30
CDR3 protein: CASRFGTGRTNTGELFF; J gene: TRBJ2-2; clone size: NA; V gene: TRBV12-2
CDR3 protein: CASSYSGGGSQGGYTF; J gene: TRBJ1-2; clone size: once; V gene: TRBV6-5
CDR3 protein: CASSSAEEQYF; J gene: TRBJ2-7; clone size: NA; V gene: TRBV11-3
CDR3 protein: CASRPTGQPYEQYF; J gene: TRBJ2-7; clone size: NA; V gene: TRBV6-5
CDR3 protein: CASSLGLGGRYEQYF; J gene: TRBJ2-7; clone size: NA; V gene: TRBV11-2